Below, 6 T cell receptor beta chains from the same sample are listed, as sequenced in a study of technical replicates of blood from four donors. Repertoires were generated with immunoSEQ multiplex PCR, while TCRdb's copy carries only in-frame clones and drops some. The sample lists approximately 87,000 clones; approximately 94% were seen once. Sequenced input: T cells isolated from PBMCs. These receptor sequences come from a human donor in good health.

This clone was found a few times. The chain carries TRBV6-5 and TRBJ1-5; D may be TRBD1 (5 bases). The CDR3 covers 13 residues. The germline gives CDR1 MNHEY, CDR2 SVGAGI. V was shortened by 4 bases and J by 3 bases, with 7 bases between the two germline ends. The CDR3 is CASSSGINQPQHF. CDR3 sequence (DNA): TGTGCCAGCAGTTCAGGGATCAATCAGCCCCAGCATTTT.

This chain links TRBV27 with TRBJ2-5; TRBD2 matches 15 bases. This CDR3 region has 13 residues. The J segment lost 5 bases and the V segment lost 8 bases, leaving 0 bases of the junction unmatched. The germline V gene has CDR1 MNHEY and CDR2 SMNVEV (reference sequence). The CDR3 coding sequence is TGTGCCAGCGGACTAGCGGGAGGGGAGACCCAGTACTTC. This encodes CASGLAGGETQYF.

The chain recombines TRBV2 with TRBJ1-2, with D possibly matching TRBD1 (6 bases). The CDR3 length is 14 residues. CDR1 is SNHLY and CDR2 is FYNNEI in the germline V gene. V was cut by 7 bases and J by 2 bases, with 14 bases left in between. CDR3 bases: TGTGCCAGCATCCTCAGGACAGCGAACTATGGCTACACCTTC. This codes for CASILRTANYGYTF.

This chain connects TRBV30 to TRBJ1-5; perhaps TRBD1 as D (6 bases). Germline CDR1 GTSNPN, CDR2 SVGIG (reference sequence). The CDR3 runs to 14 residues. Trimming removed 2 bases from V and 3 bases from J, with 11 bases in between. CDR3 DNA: TGTGCCTGGAGTCGGGCAGGGGACAATCAGCCCCAGCATTTT. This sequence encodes CAWSRAGDNQPQHF. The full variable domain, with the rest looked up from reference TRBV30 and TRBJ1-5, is SQTIHQWPATLVQPVGSPLSLECTVEGTSNPNLYWYRQAAGRGLQLLFYSVGIGQISSEVPQNLSASRPQDRQFILSSKKLLLSDSGFYLCAWSRAGDNQPQHFGDGTRLSIL.

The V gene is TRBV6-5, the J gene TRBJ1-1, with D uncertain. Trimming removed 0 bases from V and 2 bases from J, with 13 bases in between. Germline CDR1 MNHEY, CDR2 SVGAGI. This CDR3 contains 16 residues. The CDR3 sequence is CASSYSRSVLNTEAFF. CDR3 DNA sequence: TGTGCCAGCAGTTACTCGAGGTCGGTTCTCAACACTGAAGCTTTCTTT.

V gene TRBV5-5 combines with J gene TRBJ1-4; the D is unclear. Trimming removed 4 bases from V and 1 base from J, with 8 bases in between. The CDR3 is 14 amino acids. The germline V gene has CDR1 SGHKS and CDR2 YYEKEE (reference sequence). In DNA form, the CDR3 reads TGTGCCAGCAGCGGGAGGGTAACTAATGAAAAACTGTTTTTT. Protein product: CASSGRVTNEKLFF.